This T cell receptor (beta chain) was identified in a study of blood T cell repertoires in COVID-19. Study details: Specimens from acute and convalescent COVID-19 originated in the United States, Italy and Spain. The cDNA or gDNA used as material had been derived from T cells, B-cell-depleted T cells, or PBMCs.

Patients at the Seattle site were enrolled during active infection and followed longitudinally. V lost 2 bases and J 8 bases, leaving 9 bases between the germline ends. CDR3 size: 12 residues. Source study methods: Nucleated cell counts were estimated from reference gene primer amplification. Measured with immunoSEQ multiplex PCR; TCRdb has only the in-frame clones, and not every one. The DNA was the basis for D and trimming; V, J and clone size are from that table. The table shows around 210,000 clones, with under 90% occurring only once. This chain connects TRBV12-3 or TRBV12-4 to TRBJ1-2; maybe TRBD1 (5 bases). Sequencing was done on a sample of peripheral blood. This sequence originates from a woman older than 75 with COVID-19, enrolled during active disease. CDR3 coding DNA: TGTGCCAGCAGTTTACAGGGATGGGGCTACACCTTC. Protein: CASSLQGWGYTF.